These 11 T cell receptor beta chains were sequenced from one sample in a study of shared clonotypes between healthy human individuals. The naive CD8 population came from CD45RO-negative cells selected for CCR7, without terminally differentiated effector memory CD45RA+ cells. Produced via immunoSEQ multiplex PCR; TCRdb's table is partial and in-frame only. This sample has hundreds of thousands of clones, with 98% found just once. The sample consisted of naive CD8+ T cells sorted from blood. The receptors shown here come from a man younger than 40 in good health.

The table lists this clone with a count of one. This same CDR3 is encoded by further DNA sequences in the sample. This sequence joins TRBV5-1 and TRBJ1-3; D is uncertain. The CDR3 runs to 13 residues. The V end lost 1 base, the J end lost 1 base, and 3 bases lay between the germline ends. Germline loops: CDR1 SGHRS, CDR2 YFSETQ. CDR3 sequence reads: CASSLNSGNTIYF. The CDR3 bases are TGCGCCAGCAGCTTGAATTCTGGAAACACCATATATTTT.

The genes are TRBV2 and TRBJ2-2; no reliable D call. V lost 4 bases to trimming and J lost 2 bases, with 8 bases between them. CDR3 length equals 14 residues. Germline CDR1 SNHLY, CDR2 FYNNEI. For the CDR3, the DNA is TGTGCCAGCAGTGTAACAGAAAACACCGGGGAGCTGTTTTTT. As protein: CASSVTENTGELFF.

The chain recombines TRBV5-5 with TRBJ2-5; no reliable D call. This CDR3 is built from 13 residues. The V and J ends lost 4 bases and 5 bases respectively, with 12 bases between them. From germline, CDR1 is SGHKS and CDR2 YYEKEE (reference sequence). The CDR3: CASSREGGETQYF. The CDR3 DNA sequence: TGTGCCAGCAGCAGGGAAGGTGGGGAGACCCAGTACTTC.

The chain combines TRBV4-1 with TRBJ1-2; 8 nucleotides align to TRBD1. CDR1 is MGHRA, CDR2 YSYEKL, per germline. The CDR3 runs 16 residues. With V trimmed by 1 base and J by 0 bases, 4 bases remained unmatched. CDR3 DNA sequence: TGCGCCAGCAGCCAAGGAACAGGGGGGACTAACTATGGCTACACCTTC. Amino acids: CASSQGTGGTNYGYTF.

This rearrangement joins TRBV7-9 to TRBJ2-7; tentatively, D is TRBD1 (6 bases). The CDR3 is made up of 12 amino acids. V was shortened by 4 bases and J by 6 bases, with 10 bases between the two germline ends. The germline V gene encodes CDR1 SEHNR and CDR2 FQNEAQ (reference sequence). The CDR3 DNA reads TGTGCCAGCAGCTCAGGGGAACCCGAGCAGTACTTC. As protein: CASSSGEPEQYF.

The chain recombines TRBV27 with TRBJ2-3; possibly TRBD1 for D (6 bases). V gave up 6 bases and J gave up 3 bases, with 13 bases separating them. This CDR3 region has 14 residues. The germline V gene has CDR1 MNHEY and CDR2 SMNVEV (reference sequence). The CDR3 DNA follows: TGTGCCAGCAGCCAGGGGTCGAGAACAGATACGCAGTATTTT. Translated: CASSQGSRTDTQYF.

The chain recombines TRBV13 with TRBJ2-2; no clear D gene. V lost 6 bases and J 4 bases, leaving 6 bases between the germline ends. The V gene's germline CDR1 is PRHDT and CDR2 FYEKMQ (reference sequence). The CDR3 extends over 12 amino acids. Here the CDR3 DNA reads TGTGCCAGCAGGGCAGCCACCGGGGAGCTGTTTTTT. This gives the protein CASRAATGELFF.

DNA of the CDR3: TGTGCTAGTGGTTTGGACAGGGGAGAGCTGGATCAGCCCCAGCATTTT. Encoded protein: CASGLDRGELDQPQHF. J is TRBJ1-5 and V is TRBV12-5, with 7 bases that match TRBD1. CDR1 is LGHNT, CDR2 FRNRAP, per germline. Unmatched junction bases numbered 8, after V lost 1 base and J lost 5 bases. The CDR3 runs 16 residues.

This chain links TRBV5-1 with TRBJ2-2; the match to TRBD1 covers 9 bases. The CDR3 spans 15 residues. The junction had 5 bases not matched to a gene; V was cut back by 7 bases and J by 1 base. Germline V gene lookup returns CDR1 SGHRS and CDR2 YFSETQ. The DNA for the CDR3 is TGCGCCAGCTGGAGGACAGGGGAGAACACCGGGGAGCTGTTTTTT. The encoded protein is CASWRTGENTGELFF.

The chain has TRBV5-4 and TRBJ2-2; 7 nucleotides align to TRBD1. The CDR3 spans 15 residues. Germline trimming cut 4 bases from V and 6 bases from J; bases unmatched to any gene: 9. Germline loops: CDR1 SGHNT, CDR2 YYREEE (reference sequence). The CDR3: CASSPRGQAPGELFF. The CDR3 DNA follows: TGTGCCAGCAGCCCGCGTGGACAGGCACCCGGGGAGCTGTTTTTT.

The chain has TRBV9 and TRBJ1-1, with a possible D match to TRBD1 (5 bases). Germline V gene sequence: CDR1 SGDLS, CDR2 YYNGEE. Trimming cost V 4 bases and J 4 bases, with 8 bases left between them. This CDR3 has 12 amino acids. DNA for the CDR3: TGTGCCAGCAGCCGCGGGGGCACTGAAGCTTTCTTT. This codes for CASSRGGTEAFF.